This T cell receptor (beta chain) originates from a study of Graves' ophthalmopathy and Graves' hyperthyroidism. Findings of the study overall: Blood also held most thyroid clonotypes expanded above 0.001 frequency.

A duration under 3 months, NOSPECS ≥4, CAS ≥3 and moderate-to-severe activity characterized the donors with ophthalmopathy. Additional autoimmune diseases, uncontrolled infections, pregnancy or lactation disqualified patients. The diagnostic workup employed clinical symptoms, serum thyroxine, TRAb, thyroid ultrasound and orbital computed tomography. This clonotype was detected ten times or more. What it binds is not known. RNA transcripts were the template, and TCR beta CDR3 regions were amplified from them. HTBI primers served in a first-round RT-PCR, which a second-round multiplex PCR followed. Via MiXCR, TCRdb re-called the multiplex PCR reads, giving one row per CDR3 protein. The data hold under 400,000 distinct CDR3 sequences, with 15% to 20% observed a single time. The CDR3 covers 15 residues. V gave up 2 bases and J gave up 0 bases, with 9 bases separating them. Per the germline V gene, CDR1 is SGDLS and CDR2 is YYNGEE.

V gene TRBV9 combines with J gene TRBJ1-3; D unclear. Sequencing was carried out using peripheral blood. This receptor was obtained from an adult man with Graves' ophthalmopathy. CDR3 in DNA: TGTGCCAGCAGCGTGCTCGGGGACTCTGGAAACACCATATATTTT. This sequence encodes CASSVLGDSGNTIYF.